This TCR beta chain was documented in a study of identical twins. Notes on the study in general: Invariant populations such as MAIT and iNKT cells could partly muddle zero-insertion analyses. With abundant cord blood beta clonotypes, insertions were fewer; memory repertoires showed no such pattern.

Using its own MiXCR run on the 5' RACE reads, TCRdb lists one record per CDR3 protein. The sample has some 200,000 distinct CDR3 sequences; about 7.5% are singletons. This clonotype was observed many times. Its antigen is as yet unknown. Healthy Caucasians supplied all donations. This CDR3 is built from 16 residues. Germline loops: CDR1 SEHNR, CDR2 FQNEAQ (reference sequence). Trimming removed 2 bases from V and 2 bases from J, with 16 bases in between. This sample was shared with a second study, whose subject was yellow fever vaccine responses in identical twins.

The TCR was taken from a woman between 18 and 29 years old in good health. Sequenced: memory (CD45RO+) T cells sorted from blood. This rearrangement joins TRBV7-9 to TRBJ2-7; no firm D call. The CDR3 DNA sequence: TGTGCCAGCAGCTTATTAAAGGGTAAAGGAACCTACGAGCAGTACTTC. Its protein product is CASSLLKGKGTYEQYF. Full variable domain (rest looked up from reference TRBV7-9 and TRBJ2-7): DTGVSQNPRHKITKRGQNVTFRCDPISEHNRLYWYRQTLGQGPEFLTYFQNEAQLEKSRLLSDRFSAERPKGSFSTLEIQRTEQGDSAMYLCASSLLKGKGTYEQYFGPGTRLTVT.